This T cell receptor beta chain was found in a study of Graves' ophthalmopathy and Graves' hyperthyroidism. The germline V gene has CDR1 MNHEY and CDR2 SVGEGT. CDR3 length: 15 amino acids. The V gene lost 6 bases and the J gene lost 3 bases, with 14 bases spanning the gap. This clonotype came up a few times. Its antigen is not known. Beta-chain TCR CDR3 regions were amplified from RNA transcripts. Second-round multiplex PCR followed a first-round RT-PCR using HTBI primers. One entry per CDR3 protein results from TCRdb running MiXCR on the multiplex PCR reads. The table lists over a million distinct CDR3 sequences, 35% to 40% of them singletons. Study outcomes and limitations: The majority of expanded thyroid clonotypes above 0.001 frequency also occurred in blood. Built on 13 signatures, a model told ophthalmopathy apart from stable hyperthyroidism with about 90% sensitivity and around 80% specificity.

J is TRBJ2-2 and V is TRBV6-2 or TRBV6-3, with D tentatively TRBD2 (6 bases). The sample comprised peripheral blood or thyroid tissue (not recorded which). The TCR was taken from an adult man with Graves' hyperthyroidism. The CDR3 region is CASSNWDSYTGELFF. CDR3 nucleotides: TGTGCCAGCAGCAACTGGGACTCCTACACCGGGGAGCTGTTTTTT.